What follows describes a single T cell receptor beta chain. As yet, its antigen is unknown. This record belongs to a study of T cell repertoires in cytomegalovirus infection. Across the whole study: Signatures in public TCR beta sequences pointed to both CMV infection and matching HLA type. Whole-study findings and limits: Summed frequency of public TCR beta families distinguished CMV carriers with the relevant HLA. The ex vivo response was dominated by HLA-C-restricted CMV-specific TCR beta clonotypes.

With 0 bases clipped from V and 1 base from J, the junction kept 6 bases outside the gene matches. Germline V gene data show CDR1 as SQVTM and CDR2 as ANQGSEA. This CDR3 is built from 16 residues. One entry per CDR3 protein results from TCRdb running MiXCR on the reads. The repertoire holds hundreds of thousands of distinct CDR3 sequences, with 22% as singletons. Specimen: CD8+ T cells from PBMCs. V and J are TRBV29-1 and TRBJ2-3; the match to TRBD2 covers 8 bases. The origin of this receptor is a human donor in good health (CMV status not recorded). Some clones in this sample may be carry-over from other donors' samples. The CDR3 DNA is TGCAGCGTTGAAGATTGGAGCGGGGGTGGCACAGATACGCAGTATTTT. As protein: CSVEDWSGGGTDTQYF.